A selection of T cell receptor beta chains follows, all from one sample in a study of blood T cell repertoires in COVID-19. Some clones are missing from TCRdb's copy, which holds only in-frame ones; the method was immunoSEQ multiplex PCR. The sample contains about 59,000 clones, 81% of which appear only once. Sequencing was done on a sample of peripheral blood. These receptors were obtained from a woman aged 80 or over with active or convalescent COVID-19. Both conserved end residues are part of each CDR3. Fields, in order: clone size, D gene, V gene, J gene, CDR3 length, CDR3 DNA, CDR3 protein. A D gene is named only where the DNA matches it firmly. The size entry is marked missing in some rows and otherwise reads once, few, many or a size class.

size: .; D: .; V: TRBV6-2/TRBV6-3; J: TRBJ1-5; length: 16; DNA: TGTGCCAGCAGTTCGACGGTGGGGGGTAGCAATCAGCCCCAGCATTTT; CDR3: CASSSTVGGSNQPQHF
size: .; D: .; V: TRBV6-4; J: TRBJ1-1; length: 13; DNA: TGTGCCAGCAGTACCGACAGGAACACTGAAGCTTTCTTT; CDR3: CASSTDRNTEAFF
size: .; D: .; V: TRBV20-1; J: TRBJ2-4; length: 13; DNA: TGCAGTGCTAGTGGGGAGACTTGGAACATTCAGTACTTC; CDR3: CSASGETWNIQYF
size: .; D: .; V: TRBV19; J: TRBJ1-5; length: 16; DNA: TGTGCCAGTAGTGGGGCAGAAAAAGGGCCCAATCAGCCCCAGCATTTT; CDR3: CASSGAEKGPNQPQHF
size: .; D: TRBD1; V: TRBV9; J: TRBJ2-7; length: 15; DNA: TGTGCCAGCAGCGTAGCTAGGACAGGGGCGTACGAGCAGTACTTC; CDR3: CASSVARTGAYEQYF
size: few; D: .; V: TRBV7-2; J: TRBJ2-7; length: 12; DNA: TGTGCCAGCAGCTACCTCGGCTACGAGCAGTACTTC; CDR3: CASSYLGYEQYF
size: .; D: .; V: TRBV9; J: TRBJ1-3; length: 14; DNA: TGTGCCAGCAGCGTAGATCAAACTGGTGGCACCATATATTTT; CDR3: CASSVDQTGGTIYF
size: .; D: TRBD2; V: TRBV7-2; J: TRBJ2-2; length: 17; DNA: TGTGCCAGCAGCTTTGTCTTAGCGGGGGGGGACACCGGGGAGCTGTTTTTT; CDR3: CASSFVLAGGDTGELFF
size: .; D: TRBD1; V: TRBV5-1; J: TRBJ1-4; length: 15; DNA: TGCGCCAGCAGCTTGGCCACAGGGGGGCCCGAAAAACTGTTTTTT; CDR3: CASSLATGGPEKLFF
size: .; D: TRBD1; V: TRBV5-1; J: TRBJ2-7; length: 14; DNA: TGCGCCAGTCACCCGGGACAGACGACTAACGAGCAGTACTTC; CDR3: CASHPGQTTNEQYF
size: .; D: .; V: TRBV6-5; J: TRBJ1-2; length: 12; DNA: TGTGCCAGCATTGCCGGCGGTGGAGGCTACACCTTC; CDR3: CASIAGGGGYTF
size: .; D: TRBD1; V: TRBV7-8; J: TRBJ2-4; length: 15; DNA: TGTGCCAGCAGCTTATCCGGTCAGGGGGAAGACATTCAGTACTTC; CDR3: CASSLSGQGEDIQYF
size: once; D: TRBD1; V: TRBV5-4; J: TRBJ2-5; length: 14; DNA: TGTGCCAGCAGCTTGGGAGGGGGCCACGAGACCCAGTACTTC; CDR3: CASSLGGGHETQYF
size: .; D: .; V: TRBV19; J: TRBJ2-4; length: 15; DNA: TGTGCCAGTAGTGCTAGACCCAGGGAAAGAGGCATTCAGTACTTC; CDR3: CASSARPRERGIQYF
size: .; D: TRBD1; V: TRBV7-6; J: TRBJ2-1; length: 15; DNA: TGTGCCAGCAGCTCTGGGACAGGGCCTAACAATGAGCAGTTCTTC; CDR3: CASSSGTGPNNEQFF
size: .; D: .; V: TRBV6-2/TRBV6-3; J: TRBJ2-5; length: 11; DNA: TGTGCCAGCAGTCCGAGGGAGACCCAGTACTTC; CDR3: CASSPRETQYF
size: .; D: TRBD1; V: TRBV15; J: TRBJ1-2; length: 14; DNA: TGTGCCACCAGCATCAGGGGACAGGGCTATGGCTACACCTTC; CDR3: CATSIRGQGYGYTF
size: .; D: TRBD2; V: TRBV18; J: TRBJ2-3; length: 17; DNA: TGTGCCAGCTCACCTTTCCCGACTAGCGGGAGCACAGATACGCAGTATTTT; CDR3: CASSPFPTSGSTDTQYF
size: .; D: .; V: TRBV5-3; J: TRBJ1-2; length: 13; DNA: TGTGCCAGAAGCTTGGTCCGTTACTATGGCTACACCTTC; CDR3: CARSLVRYYGYTF
size: .; D: TRBD1; V: TRBV9; J: TRBJ1-2; length: 17; DNA: TGTGCCAGCAGCGTAGCGACAGGGCAGATTAGTGAGGATGGCTACACCTTC; CDR3: CASSVATGQISEDGYTF
size: .; D: .; V: TRBV7-2; J: TRBJ2-7; length: 15; DNA: TGTGCCAGCACCGTGACGACGGGGAAGTCCTACGAGCAGTACTTC; CDR3: CASTVTTGKSYEQYF
size: few; D: .; V: TRBV7-9; J: TRBJ1-2; length: 15; DNA: TGTGCCACACCCCCCCCGGGGGGCGGTGGCTATGGCTACACCTTC; CDR3: CATPPPGGGGYGYTF